This TCR beta chain comes out of a study of radiotherapy plus CTLA-4 blockade in lung cancer. Regarding the study as a whole: Reports identified early blood T cell clone dynamics, with interferon-beta, as the best response predictor.

This clone occurred once. No antigen is known for it. V shed 6 bases and J shed 5 bases, with 14 bases lying between them. Per germline, CDR1 SEHNR and CDR2 FQNEAQ (reference sequence). The CDR3 has 13 residues. Lung cancer patients with chemo-refractory metastatic non-small-cell disease were given focal radiation plus CTLA-4 blockade with ipilimumab. TCRdb keeps only in-frame clones here, not all; method: immunoSEQ multiplex PCR. In the table there are more than 55,000 clones, 70% to 85% of which are singletons. The TCR sequence derives from a human donor with non-small cell lung cancer whose response to radiotherapy plus ipilimumab could not be evaluated. The specimen was peripheral blood, collected from a patient treated with radiotherapy plus ipilimumab. The chain joins TRBV7-9 to TRBJ2-7; D might be TRBD1 (6 bases). CDR3 nucleotide sequence: TGTGCCAGCAGTGCGGACAGACCCAACGAGCAGTACTTC. This translates into CASSADRPNEQYF.